The 12 T cell receptor beta chains presented below share a single source sample, sequenced in a study of T cell responses to AZD1222 COVID-19 vaccine. Sequenced by immunoSEQ multiplex PCR; TCRdb stores in-frame clones only, minus some. The sample lists around 150,000 clones, 94% occurring once. The sample was peripheral blood, taken on day 0 of AZD1222 vaccination. These receptors all stem from an adult in good health.

This chain joins TRBV4-1 and TRBJ2-4, with 9 bases aligning to TRBD2. CDR1 is MGHRA and CDR2 is YSYEKL in the germline V gene. The CDR3 runs to 15 residues. With V trimmed by 3 bases and J by 2 bases, 2 bases remained unmatched. Here the CDR3 reads CASSQGLASKNIQYF. CDR3 sequence (DNA): TGCGCCAGCAGCCAGGGACTAGCCTCCAAAAACATTCAGTACTTC.

A single count supports this clone. The chain uses TRBV24-1 and TRBJ1-2, with D perhaps TRBD1 (6 bases). V was cut by 5 bases and J by 8 bases, with 14 bases left in between. The CDR3 is 13 amino acids. Germline V gene lookup returns CDR1 KGHDR and CDR2 SFDVKD. In DNA, the CDR3 is TGTGCCACCAGTGTAGGGGGGGCCGACGGCTACACCTTC. This sequence encodes CATSVGGADGYTF.

As for this clone: The same CDR3 arises from other DNA sequences in this sample as well. V and J are TRBV7-2 and TRBJ1-1; D gene unclear. With 1 base removed from V and 1 base from J, the gap between germline ends came to 7 bases. Germline assignment: CDR1 SGHTA and CDR2 FQGNSA. The CDR3 consists of 14 residues. CDR3 amino acids: CASSLGTANTEAFF. The CDR3 nucleotides read TGTGCCAGCAGCTTAGGAACAGCGAACACTGAAGCTTTCTTT.

A remark on this clone: Other DNA sequences in this sample translate to the same CDR3. This chain links TRBV5-1 with TRBJ1-5; D gene ambiguous. Germline CDR1 and CDR2: SGHRS and YFSETQ. CDR3 length: 13 amino acids. V was trimmed by 0 bases and J by 3 bases, leaving 4 bases between them. CDR3 in amino acids: CASSLGDNQPQHF. DNA for the CDR3: TGCGCCAGCAGCTTGGGAGACAATCAGCCCCAGCATTTT.

The gene calls are TRBV28 and TRBJ1-6; the D gene is possibly TRBD1 (5 bases). Germline V gene lookup returns CDR1 MDHEN and CDR2 SYDVKM. This CDR3 contains 16 residues. With 4 bases removed from V and 3 bases from J, the gap between germline ends came to 13 bases. CDR3 protein: CASSSSARGYNSPLHF. In DNA form, the CDR3 reads TGTGCCAGCAGTTCATCAGCTAGGGGCTATAATTCACCCCTCCACTTT.

The rearrangement uses TRBV6-2 or TRBV6-3 and TRBJ1-1; a weak D match, TRBD1 (5 bases). CDR1 is MNHEY and CDR2 is SVGEGT in the germline V gene. V lost 2 bases and J lost 0, with 10 bases in between. This CDR3 region has 15 residues. The DNA for the CDR3 is TGTGCCAGCAGTTACGGTGGCAGGGTGAACACTGAAGCTTTCTTT. Translation: CASSYGGRVNTEAFF.

The chain joins TRBV11-2 to TRBJ2-3; 10 nucleotides match TRBD1. CDR1 is SGHAT and CDR2 is FQNNGV in the germline V gene. CDR3 length: 18 amino acids. J lost 5 bases, V lost 1 base, and 12 bases had no gene match. CDR3 sequence (DNA): TGTGCCAGCAGCTTAGCGGGGTATGGGACAGGGGTTGGAGATACGCAGTATTTT. This gives the protein CASSLAGYGTGVGDTQYF. The full variable domain, completed using reference TRBV11-2 and TRBJ2-3, is EAGVAQSPRYKIIEKRQSVAFWCNPISGHATLYWYQQILGQGPKLLIQFQNNGVVDDSQLPKDRFSAERLKGVDSTLKIQPAKLEDSAVYLCASSLAGYGTGVGDTQYFGPGTRLTVL.

The V call is TRBV19, the J call TRBJ2-6; the match to TRBD2 covers 7 bases. The CDR3 extends over 17 amino acids. Germline V lookup: CDR1 LNHDA, CDR2 SQIVND (reference sequence). V dropped 8 bases and J dropped 2; count of bases not matched to a gene: 12. CDR3 sequence reads: CASSSPREGTGANVLTF. CDR3 coding DNA: TGTGCCAGTTCCTCTCCCAGGGAGGGAACTGGGGCCAACGTCCTGACTTTC.

This clone is a singleton in its sample. The chain couples TRBV7-9 to TRBJ1-2, with D possibly matching TRBD1 (6 bases). The CDR3 consists of 14 residues. Germline V gene lookup returns CDR1 SEHNR and CDR2 FQNEAQ (reference sequence). V lost 6 bases, J lost 8 bases, and 19 bases lay in between. The CDR3 bases are TGTGCCAGCAGTTTGGGACAAGACCTATGGGGCTACACCTTC. Translation: CASSLGQDLWGYTF.

This chain joins TRBV5-1 and TRBJ1-6, with D tentatively TRBD1 (5 bases). CDR3 length: 16 amino acids. CDR1 and CDR2 (germline): SGHRS, YFSETQ. Deletions cut 4 bases from V and 6 bases from J, with 17 bases between. The CDR3 spells CASSRTFDSSNSPLHF. The CDR3 region has the DNA TGCGCCAGCAGCCGGACATTTGACTCTTCTAATTCACCCCTCCACTTT. Looking up the rest from reference TRBV5-1 and TRBJ1-6 gives the full variable domain: KAGVTQTPRYLIKTRGQQVTLSCSPISGHRSVSWYQQTPGQGLQFLFEYFSETQRNKGNFPGRFSGRQFSNSRSEMNVSTLELGDSALYLCASSRTFDSSNSPLHFGNGTRLTVT.

The chain is built from TRBV7-3 and TRBJ2-3; D is possibly TRBD2 (6 bases). CDR1 is SGHTA and CDR2 is FQGTGA in the germline V gene. The length of the CDR3 is 15 residues. Trimming left V 3 bases short and J 0 bases short, with 10 bases between. The CDR3 DNA reads TGTGCCAGCAGCTTCCTAGGGACTAGCACAGATACGCAGTATTTT. This codes for CASSFLGTSTDTQYF.

The rearrangement uses TRBV11-2 and TRBJ1-4; TRBD1 is a possible D gene (6 bases). Trimming took off 8 bases at V and 6 bases at J, with 19 bases between the two ends. The germline CDR1 and CDR2 sequences are SGHAT and FQNNGV. CDR3 length: 15 amino acids. The CDR3 nucleotides read TGTGCCAGCCGTAGGGGGGGGGTTCGTTATGAAAAACTGTTTTTT. This codes for CASRRGGVRYEKLFF.